The 3 T cell receptor beta chains presented below share a single source sample, sequenced in a study of response to subunit inactivated influenza vaccine. TCRdb ran MiXCR on the RT-PCR reads and lists one entry per CDR3 protein. Of just under 550,000 distinct CDR3 sequences listed, roughly 25% are singletons. These data were likewise used in another study, on T cells expressing NK-cell markers. That report notes: Making the TCR beta cDNA relied on 5'RACE template switching with UMIs.

The starting material was CD4+ T cells sorted from PBMCs, obtained roughly 12 days after vaccination. Receptor source: a man aged 50 or older who received an inactivated influenza vaccine.

The V gene is TRBV6-2 or TRBV6-3, the J gene TRBJ2-1, with D possibly being TRBD2 (5 bases). The CDR3 is 16 amino acids. V lost 3 bases and J 3 bases, leaving 15 bases between the germline ends. CDR1 and CDR2 (germline): MNHEY, SVGEGT. The CDR3 protein is CASSYVRAVHYNEQFF. CDR3 DNA sequence: TGTGCCAGCAGTTATGTGAGGGCCGTCCACTACAATGAGCAGTTCTTC.

The chain joins TRBV7-9 to TRBJ1-5; 7 nucleotides match TRBD1. The germline V gene has CDR1 SEHNR and CDR2 FQNEAQ (reference sequence). The CDR3 totals 14 residues. With V trimmed by 4 bases and J by 3 bases, 3 bases remained unmatched. The CDR3 reads CASSWGQTNQPQHF. The CDR3 DNA sequence: TGTGCCAGCAGCTGGGGACAGACCAATCAGCCCCAGCATTTT.

This clonotype was detected only a few times. V is TRBV5-4 and J is TRBJ2-1; perhaps D is TRBD1 or TRBD2 (5 bases each). Trimming removed 0 bases from V and 9 bases from J, with 13 bases in between. The length of the CDR3 is 14 residues. The V gene's germline CDR1 is SGHNT and CDR2 YYREEE (reference sequence). CDR3 bases: TGTGCCAGCAGCTTGGCCCTAGGTGGGGGTGAGCAGTTCTTC. Its translation: CASSLALGGGEQFF. Drawing the rest from reference TRBV5-4 and TRBJ2-1, the complete variable domain is ETGVTQSPTHLIKTRGQQVTLRCSSQSGHNTVSWYQQALGQGPQFIFQYYREEENGRGNFPPRFSGLQFPNYSSELNVNALELDDSALYLCASSLALGGGEQFFGPGTRLTVL.